The next 20 T cell receptor beta chains were all read from a single sample in a study of blood T cell repertoires in COVID-19. Profiling relied on immunoSEQ multiplex PCR, and the TCRdb table lists in-frame clones only, not all of them. The sample has about 130,000 clones, just under 85% seen once; the top ten hold less than 20%. The sequenced sample was peripheral blood. The receptors were sampled from a woman aged 45-59 years with acute or convalescent COVID-19.

This clone came up once. The chain combines TRBV18 with TRBJ2-1; TRBD1 matches at 8 bases. This CDR3 spans 15 amino acids. The ends lost 3 bases at V and 0 bases at J; junction bases unmatched: 1. Per germline, CDR1 KGHSH and CDR2 LQKENI. The CDR3 DNA sequence: TGTGCCAGCTCACCCGACAGGGGCTCCTACAATGAGCAGTTCTTC. Protein sequence: CASSPDRGSYNEQFF.

This rearrangement joins TRBV5-6 to TRBJ2-3; TRBD1 might be the D (5 bases). Deletions cut 0 bases from V and 0 bases from J, with 8 bases between. This CDR3 is 15 amino acids long. Germline CDR1 and CDR2: SGHDT and YYEEEE. CDR3 amino acids: CASSLGGPSTDTQYF. CDR3 DNA sequence: TGTGCCAGCAGCTTGGGGGGCCCCAGCACAGATACGCAGTATTTT.

This clone has only a few counts. The chain uses TRBV6-5 and TRBJ1-1; D is unresolved. Germline loops: CDR1 MNHEY, CDR2 SVGAGI. The CDR3 is made up of 11 amino acids. V was pared by 4 bases and J by 5 bases, with 5 bases between. The chain's CDR3 is CASSSRTEAFF. DNA of the CDR3: TGTGCCAGCAGTTCTCGTACTGAAGCTTTCTTT.

This clone was seen just once. This sequence joins TRBV14 and TRBJ1-2; 8 positions match TRBD1. From germline, CDR1 is SGHDN and CDR2 FVKESK. Trimming at V came to 4 bases and at J to 4 bases, leaving 2 bases not matched to a gene. This CDR3 comprises 13 residues. CDR3 DNA sequence: TGTGCCAGCAGCCGAACAGGGGGCTATGGCTACACCTTC. Its translation: CASSRTGGYGYTF. The full variable domain, completed using reference TRBV14 and TRBJ1-2, is EAGVTQFPSHSVIEKGQTVTLRCDPISGHDNLYWYRRVMGKEIKFLLHFVKESKQDESGMPNNRFLAERTGGTYSTLKVQPAELEDSGVYFCASSRTGGYGYTFGSGTRLTVV.

The chain links TRBV18 to TRBJ1-1, with D tentatively TRBD1 (5 bases). The CDR3 is 13 amino acids. Germline CDR1 and CDR2: KGHSH and LQKENI. V lost 3 bases and J lost 6, with 11 bases in between. The chain's CDR3 is CASSPPGWAEAFF. As DNA, the CDR3 is TGTGCCAGCTCACCCCCAGGGTGGGCTGAAGCTTTCTTT.

The chain has TRBV29-1 and TRBJ1-1; D is possibly TRBD1 (6 bases). V shed 4 bases and J shed 4 bases, with 22 bases lying between them. Germline CDR1 SQVTM, CDR2 ANQGSEA. This CDR3 spans 16 amino acids. The CDR3 loop is CSVAPLGQGKGTEAFF. Written as DNA, the CDR3 is TGCAGCGTTGCTCCTCTAGGGCAGGGGAAGGGCACTGAAGCTTTCTTT.

The CDR3 protein is CSVTGQGRTEAFF. CDR3 in DNA: TGCAGCGTTACAGGACAGGGAAGGACTGAAGCTTTCTTT. The rearrangement uses TRBV29-1 and TRBJ1-1, with 8 positions matching TRBD1. Germline V gives CDR1 SQVTM, CDR2 ANQGSEA. V was pared by 5 bases and J by 5 bases, with 7 bases of the junction left unmatched. This CDR3 spans 13 amino acids.

V and J are TRBV4-2 and TRBJ2-2, with 15 bases aligning to TRBD2. This CDR3 is 20 amino acids long. The ends lost 1 base at V and 3 bases at J; junction bases unmatched: 9. The germline V gene encodes CDR1 LGHNA and CDR2 YNFKEQ. The CDR3 nucleotides are TGTGCCAGCAGCCAAGCGCGGACTAGCGGGGGGGCCAGGTACACCGGGGAGCTGTTTTTT. As protein: CASSQARTSGGARYTGELFF.

The rearrangement uses TRBV10-3 and TRBJ1-2; D is unclear. Trimming left V 8 bases short and J 6 bases short, with 13 bases between. The CDR3 is 12 residues long. Germline V CDR1 and CDR2: ENHRY, SYGVKD. CDR3 bases: TGTGCCATCCCGACTGGTGCGAATGGCTACACCTTC. Translated: CAIPTGANGYTF.

The chain employs TRBV16 and TRBJ1-3; 7 bases map to TRBD1. This CDR3 has 17 amino acids. Germline V gene lookup returns CDR1 KGHSY and CDR2 FQNENV. V shed 1 base, J shed 1 base, and the junction held 7 bases outside the gene matches. DNA for the CDR3: TGTGCCAGCAGCCAATTCGACAGGGAGTCTTCTGGAAACACCATATATTTT. Its translation is CASSQFDRESSGNTIYF.

The V and J genes are TRBV5-1 and TRBJ2-2; D gene unclear. Trimming cost V 3 bases and J 1 base, with 7 bases left between them. CDR1 is SGHRS, CDR2 YFSETQ, per germline. The length of the CDR3 is 14 residues. The CDR3, as DNA: TGCGCCAGCAGCTGGCAGGAGAACACCGGGGAGCTGTTTTTT. Translation gives CASSWQENTGELFF.

This clone has only one observation. The chain joins TRBV18 to TRBJ1-5, with D unclear. This CDR3 spans 15 amino acids. With 1 base removed from V and 0 bases from J, the gap between germline ends came to 7 bases. Germline V CDR1 and CDR2: KGHSH, LQKENI. For the CDR3, the DNA is TGTGCCAGCTCACCACGGGCAGATAGCAATCAGCCCCAGCATTTT. Its protein product is CASSPRADSNQPQHF.

The V gene is TRBV6-5, the J gene TRBJ1-2; D is perhaps TRBD1 (5 bases). V lost 0 bases to trimming and J lost 9 bases, with 14 bases between them. This CDR3 has 14 residues. The germline gives CDR1 MNHEY, CDR2 SVGAGI. The CDR3 DNA sequence: TGTGCCAGCAGTTACTCGTTCAGGGATCCAAGCTACACCTTC. It encodes CASSYSFRDPSYTF.

The rearrangement links TRBV6-1 to TRBJ1-2; D perhaps matches TRBD1 (6 bases). V lost 2 bases to trimming and J lost 4 bases, with 14 bases between them. Germline lookup yields CDR1 MNHNS and CDR2 SASEGT. CDR3 length: 15 residues. CDR3 residues: CASSERGEGVYGYTF. CDR3 nucleotides: TGTGCCAGCAGTGAAAGGGGGGAGGGCGTCTATGGCTACACCTTC.

This CDR3 is CASSGQGMGSPLHF. The CDR3 DNA reads TGTGCCAGCAGCGGACAGGGGATGGGTTCACCCCTCCACTTT. The V and J genes are TRBV6-5 and TRBJ1-6; 9 bases line up with TRBD1. V trimming: 6 bases; J trimming: 9 bases; junction bases outside the gene matches: 6. Looked up from germline, CDR1 is MNHEY and CDR2 is SVGAGI. CDR3 length equals 14 residues.

The J gene is TRBJ1-2, the V gene TRBV30, with 12 positions matching TRBD1. Germline lookup yields CDR1 GTSNPN and CDR2 SVGIG (reference sequence). Losses at the gene ends were 2 bases for V and 6 bases for J; bases not matched to a gene: 4. The CDR3 is made up of 14 amino acids. CDR3 in DNA: TGTGCCTGGAGTAGGGACAGGGGGCGCGATGGCTACACCTTC. Amino acids: CAWSRDRGRDGYTF.

V and J are TRBV15 and TRBJ1-2, with no clear D. V was pared by 5 bases and J by 10 bases, with 11 bases between. The CDR3 has 11 residues. Germline V lookup: CDR1 LNHNV, CDR2 YYDKDF (reference sequence). DNA for the CDR3: TGTGCCACCAGCCATAGCGAGGACTACACCTTC. Translation: CATSHSEDYTF.

This chain connects TRBV11-2 to TRBJ2-3; TRBD2 aligns across 13 bases. The CDR3 length is 16 residues. Looked up from germline, CDR1 is SGHAT and CDR2 is FQNNGV. The V segment lost 5 bases and the J segment 0 bases; nucleotides outside the gene matches: 2. CDR3 protein: CASSRTSGGSTDTQYF. The CDR3 DNA follows: TGTGCCAGCAGCCGGACTAGCGGGGGTAGCACAGATACGCAGTATTTT.

This clone was detected only a few times. The chain carries TRBV3-1 (or the pseudogene TRBV3-2) and TRBJ1-2, with 7 positions matching TRBD1. The CDR3 is 15 residues long. Germline assignment: CDR1 LGHDT and CDR2 YNNKEL (reference sequence). V lost 2 bases to trimming and J lost 4 bases; unmatched junction nucleotides: 7. CDR3 protein: CASSQPDRSGYGYTF. The CDR3 coding sequence is TGTGCCAGCAGCCAACCGGACAGGAGTGGCTATGGCTACACCTTC.

The V call is TRBV7-9, the J call TRBJ1-2, with 8 positions matching TRBD1. The CDR3 consists of 12 residues. Trimming cost V 5 bases and J 6 bases; bases outside gene matches: 2. Germline-derived CDR1 and CDR2 are SEHNR and FQNEAQ (reference sequence). Written as DNA, the CDR3 is TGTGCCAGCAGCGACAGGGGAGATGGCTACACCTTC. Protein product: CASSDRGDGYTF.